This T cell receptor (beta chain) was identified in a study of blood T cell repertoires in COVID-19. Trimming removed 4 bases at V and 4 bases at J, with 15 bases between. Germline CDR1 SGHNT, CDR2 YYREEE (reference sequence). The CDR3 is 15 amino acids. This clone was seen only a few times. This table comes from immunoSEQ multiplex PCR, and its TCRdb copy is limited to in-frame clones, with some not included. Of 95,000 to 150,000 clones in the sample, roughly 84% were seen once. Before being deemed recovered, Cohort 3 donors had two negative PCRs, clearance, or symptom resolution. This chain joins TRBV5-4 and TRBJ2-1, with D possibly TRBD2 on 7 matching bases. This receptor was identified in a woman aged 25-40 years who had recovered from COVID-19. The specimen was PBMCs or T cells enriched from blood (not recorded which). In DNA, the CDR3 is TGTGCCAGCAGCCGAGGTGAGGGGGGGTACAATGAGCAGTTCTTC. Protein: CASSRGEGGYNEQFF.